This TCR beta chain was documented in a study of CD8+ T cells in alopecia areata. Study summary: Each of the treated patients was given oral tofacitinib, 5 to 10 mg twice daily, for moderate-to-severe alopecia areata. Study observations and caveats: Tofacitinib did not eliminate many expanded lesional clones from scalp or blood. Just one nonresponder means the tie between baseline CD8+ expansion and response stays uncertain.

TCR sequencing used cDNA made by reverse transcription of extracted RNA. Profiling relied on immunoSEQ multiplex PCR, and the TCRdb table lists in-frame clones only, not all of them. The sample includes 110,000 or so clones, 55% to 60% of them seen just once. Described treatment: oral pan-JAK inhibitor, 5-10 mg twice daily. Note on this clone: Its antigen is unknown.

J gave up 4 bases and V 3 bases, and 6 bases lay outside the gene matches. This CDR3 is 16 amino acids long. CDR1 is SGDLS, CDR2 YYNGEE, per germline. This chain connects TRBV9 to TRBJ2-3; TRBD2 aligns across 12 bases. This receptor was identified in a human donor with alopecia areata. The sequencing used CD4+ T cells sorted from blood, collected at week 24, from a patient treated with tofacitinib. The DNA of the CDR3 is TGTGCCAGCAGCGAGTCGCCTAGCGGGGGGGCAGATACGCAGTATTTT. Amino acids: CASSESPSGGADTQYF.